The 8 T cell receptor beta chains presented below share a single source sample, sequenced in a study of glioma-infiltrating T cells after dendritic cell vaccination. The protocol was immunoSEQ multiplex PCR, while the TCRdb copy is restricted to in-frame clones and leaves out a portion. Seen here are 95,000 to 110,000 clones, 80% to 90% observed once, and the top ten hold more than 10%. Sequences were derived from blood, sampled before dendritic cell vaccination. These receptors all stem from a human donor with glioblastoma.

The CDR3 DNA is TGTGCCAGCAGTTCAGACAGGGGGCGGTGGACTGAAGCTTTCTTT. Its protein is CASSSDRGRWTEAFF. The chain links TRBV7-2 to TRBJ1-1, with TRBD1 identical over 10 bases. V shed 6 bases and J 5 bases; nucleotides not matched to a gene: 9. This CDR3 has 15 amino acids. The germline gives CDR1 SGHTA, CDR2 FQGNSA. The full variable domain, in which reference TRBV7-2 and TRBJ1-1 provide the parts outside the CDR3, is GAGVSQSPSNKVTEKGKDVELRCDPISGHTALYWYRQSLGQGLEFLIYFQGNSAPDKSGLPSDRFSAERTGGSVSTLTIQRTQQEDSAVYLCASSSDRGRWTEAFFGQGTRLTVV.

The V gene is TRBV7-6, the J gene TRBJ2-5; TRBD2 matches 7 bases. The length of the CDR3 is 12 residues. Germline V gene lookup returns CDR1 SGHVS and CDR2 FNYEAQ. The trim removed 5 bases at V and 4 bases at J, leaving 1 base unmatched. The CDR3 protein is CASSPSGETQYF. In nucleotides, the CDR3 is TGTGCCAGCAGCCCTAGCGGAGAGACCCAGTACTTC.

The J gene is TRBJ2-3, the V gene TRBV9; D might be TRBD2 (5 bases). This CDR3 contains 14 residues. From germline, CDR1 is SGDLS and CDR2 YYNGEE. The V gene lost 0 bases and the J gene lost 5 bases, with 10 bases spanning the gap. The CDR3 here is CASSVGARGDTQYF. The CDR3 DNA is TGTGCCAGCAGCGTAGGGGCTCGGGGAGATACGCAGTATTTT.

This clone came up once. The J gene is TRBJ2-1, the V gene TRBV5-1; 7 bases match TRBD1. The V and J ends lost 0 bases and 6 bases, in that order; junction bases with no gene match: 6. The CDR3 contains 15 residues. Germline loops: CDR1 SGHRS, CDR2 YFSETQ. The CDR3 sequence is CASSLGTGPINEQFF. Here the CDR3 DNA reads TGCGCCAGCAGCTTGGGGACAGGCCCTATCAATGAGCAGTTCTTC.

The chain joins TRBV5-1 to TRBJ2-7; TRBD1 matches at 7 bases. Trimming took 0 bases from V and 4 from J; bases not matched to a gene: 7. The CDR3 is 15 amino acids. CDR1 is SGHRS, CDR2 YFSETQ, per germline. In nucleotides, the CDR3 is TGCGCCAGCAGCTTGGGGAGAGACAGGGTATACGAGCAGTACTTC. As protein: CASSLGRDRVYEQYF.

The chain couples TRBV19 to TRBJ1-1; 7 bases align to TRBD1. V shed 5 bases, J shed 4 bases, and the junction held 4 bases outside the gene matches. Germline V gives CDR1 LNHDA, CDR2 SQIVND (reference sequence). The CDR3 spans 13 residues. CDR3 nucleotides: TGTGCCAGTAGTCTAGGGGGCATCACTGAAGCTTTCTTT. The encoded protein is CASSLGGITEAFF. The full variable domain, completed using reference TRBV19 and TRBJ1-1, is DGGITQSPKYLFRKEGQNVTLSCEQNLNHDAMYWYRQDPGQGLRLIYYSQIVNDFQKGDIAEGYSVSREKKESFPLTVTSAQKNPTAFYLCASSLGGITEAFFGQGTRLTVV.

The chain uses TRBV5-1 and TRBJ1-2, with D perhaps TRBD1 (5 bases). V lost 0 bases to trimming and J lost 4 bases, with 10 bases between them. The CDR3 covers 14 residues. Germline CDR1 is SGHRS and CDR2 is YFSETQ. The CDR3 region is CASSLVRDSYGYTF. CDR3 nucleotides: TGCGCCAGCAGCTTGGTGCGGGACTCCTATGGCTACACCTTC.

The gene calls are TRBV11-3 and TRBJ1-6; D remains ambiguous. This CDR3 contains 16 residues. The germline V gene encodes CDR1 SGHNT and CDR2 YENEEA. V shed 3 bases and J shed 0 bases, with 9 bases lying between them. The CDR3 coding sequence is TGTGCCAGCAGCTTGAAAAGGAGCTCCTATAATTCACCCCTCCACTTT. Its translation: CASSLKRSSYNSPLHF.